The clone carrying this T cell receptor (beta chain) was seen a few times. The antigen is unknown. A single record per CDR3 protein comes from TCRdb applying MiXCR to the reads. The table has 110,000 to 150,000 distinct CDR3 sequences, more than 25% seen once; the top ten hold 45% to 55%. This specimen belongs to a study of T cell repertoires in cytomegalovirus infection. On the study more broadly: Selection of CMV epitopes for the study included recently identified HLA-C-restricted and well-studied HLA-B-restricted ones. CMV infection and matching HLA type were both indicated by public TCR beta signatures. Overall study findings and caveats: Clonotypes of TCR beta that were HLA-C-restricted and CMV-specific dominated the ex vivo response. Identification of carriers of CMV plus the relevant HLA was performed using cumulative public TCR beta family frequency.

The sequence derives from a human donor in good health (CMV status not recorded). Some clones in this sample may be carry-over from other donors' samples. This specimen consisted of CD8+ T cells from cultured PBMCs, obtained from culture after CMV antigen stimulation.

CDR3 coding DNA: TGTGCCAGCAGCTTAGGTAGTTTTTACGAGCAGTACTTC. Translated, it gives CASSLGSFYEQYF. The chain couples TRBV11-2 to TRBJ2-7, with unresolved D. The CDR3 length is 13 residues. V lost 1 base and J 4 bases, leaving 8 bases between the germline ends. Germline values: CDR1 SGHAT, CDR2 FQNNGV.